This T cell receptor beta chain comes out of a study of blood T cells in healthy people across ages. PCR was performed a second time for about 7 to 11 cycles using a sample-barcoded 5' primer and a J-beta primer mix. TCRdb called the 5' RACE reads again in MiXCR, with one record for every CDR3 protein. This table holds 1.5 million to 2 million distinct CDR3 sequences, around half found once. Germline CDR1 reads DFQATT; CDR2 reads SNEGSKA (reference sequence). The CDR3 is made up of 14 amino acids. Study conclusions and caveats: Estimates drawn from one million T cells were deemed to understate diversity. Bulk PBMC profiling left naive and antigen-experienced comparisons inconclusive. Age showed a roughly linear inverse relationship with TCR beta diversity per million T cells. Observed TCR beta diversity showed a strong correlation with the percentage of naive T cells as measured by flow cytometry.

With regard to this clonotype: Its antigen is undetermined. The junction shows a germline mismatch at one end, possibly a read error.

This sequence joins TRBV20-1 and TRBJ2-5; D unresolved. Sequencing was carried out using blood. The clonotype originates from a woman in her thirties or forties in good health. The CDR3 coding sequence is TGCAGTGCTGGAGAGGTGGTAGGGATGGAGACCCAGTACTTC. It yields the protein CSAGEVVGMETQYF.